Given below is one T cell receptor (beta chain) in context. The antigen remains undetermined. Both 60 Vbeta primers and 13 Jbeta primers went into the PCR. The protocol was immunoSEQ multiplex PCR, while the TCRdb copy is restricted to in-frame clones and leaves out a portion. The sample yields 150,000 or so clones, more than 75% seen once. The data are from a study of cytomegalovirus exposure and HLA in healthy donors. This CDR3 contains 15 residues. V was clipped by 0 bases and J by 6 bases; unmatched bases: 6. CDR1 and CDR2 (germline): SGHTA, FQGNSA. The study's findings and limits: In a later analysis, a missense DCLRE1C variant was linked to TCR beta V- and J-gene trimming. The authors assumed roughly uniform sequencing depth across donors for presence/absence analyses.

The sample taken for sequencing was PBMCs. The TCR sequence derives from a woman aged 18-30 years in good health and CMV-seronegative. This rearrangement joins TRBV7-2 to TRBJ2-7; 9 positions match TRBD1. Written as DNA, the CDR3 is TGTGCCAGCAGCTTAGCGGGGACAGGGAATACCGAGCAGTACTTC. The encoded protein is CASSLAGTGNTEQYF.